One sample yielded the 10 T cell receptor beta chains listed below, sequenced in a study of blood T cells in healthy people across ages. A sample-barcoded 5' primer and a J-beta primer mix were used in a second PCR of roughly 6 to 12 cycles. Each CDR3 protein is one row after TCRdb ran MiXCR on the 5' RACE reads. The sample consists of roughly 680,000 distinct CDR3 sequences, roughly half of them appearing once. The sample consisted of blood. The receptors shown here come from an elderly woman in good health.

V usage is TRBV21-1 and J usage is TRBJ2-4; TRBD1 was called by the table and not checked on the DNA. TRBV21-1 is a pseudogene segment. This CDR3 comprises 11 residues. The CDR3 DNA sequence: TGTGCCAGCTACCGGGACATTGAGCAGTACTTC. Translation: CASYRDIEQYF.

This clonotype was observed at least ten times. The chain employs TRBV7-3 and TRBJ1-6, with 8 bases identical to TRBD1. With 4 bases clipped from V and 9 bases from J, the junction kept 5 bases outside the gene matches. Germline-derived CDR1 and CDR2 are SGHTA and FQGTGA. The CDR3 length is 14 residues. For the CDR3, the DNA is TGTGCCAGCAGCTCCGGGACAGGCGGTTCACCCCTCCACTTT. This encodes CASSSGTGGSPLHF.

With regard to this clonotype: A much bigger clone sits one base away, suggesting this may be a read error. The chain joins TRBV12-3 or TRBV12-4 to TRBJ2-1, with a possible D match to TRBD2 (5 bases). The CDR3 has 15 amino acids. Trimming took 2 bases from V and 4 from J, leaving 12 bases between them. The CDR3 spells CASSLLRAAYNEQFF. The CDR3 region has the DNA TGTGCCAGCAGTTTACTGCGAGCGGCTTACAATGAGCAGTTCTTC.

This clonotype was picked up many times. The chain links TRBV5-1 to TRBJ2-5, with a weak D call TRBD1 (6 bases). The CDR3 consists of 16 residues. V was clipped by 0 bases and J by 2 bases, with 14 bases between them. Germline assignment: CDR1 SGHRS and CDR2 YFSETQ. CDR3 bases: TGCGCCAGCAGCTTGGGGGACATCCTGAGTCAAGAGACCCAGTACTTC. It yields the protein CASSLGDILSQETQYF.

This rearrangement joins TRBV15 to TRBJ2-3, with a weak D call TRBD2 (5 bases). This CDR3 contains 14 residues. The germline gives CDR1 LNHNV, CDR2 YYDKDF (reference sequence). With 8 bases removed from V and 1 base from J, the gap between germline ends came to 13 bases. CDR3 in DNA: TGTGCCACCCGGAAGGGAGTTGGCACAGATACGCAGTATTTT. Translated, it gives CATRKGVGTDTQYF.

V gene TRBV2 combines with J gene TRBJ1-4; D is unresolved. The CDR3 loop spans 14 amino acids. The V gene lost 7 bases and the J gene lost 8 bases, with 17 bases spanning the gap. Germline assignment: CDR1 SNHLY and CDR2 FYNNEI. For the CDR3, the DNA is TGTGCCAGCACCAAGGGAGGAGGCGGGGAAAAACTGTTTTTT. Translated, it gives CASTKGGGGEKLFF.

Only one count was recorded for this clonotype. This CDR3 reads CASSEGREQFF. The CDR3 DNA is TGTGCCAGCAGTGAAGGGAGGGAGCAGTTCTTC. The genes are TRBV25-1 and TRBJ2-1, with D possibly matching TRBD2 (6 bases). The germline V gene encodes CDR1 MGHDK and CDR2 SYGVNS. V was shortened by 2 bases and J by 10 bases, with 6 bases between the two germline ends. This CDR3 contains 11 residues.

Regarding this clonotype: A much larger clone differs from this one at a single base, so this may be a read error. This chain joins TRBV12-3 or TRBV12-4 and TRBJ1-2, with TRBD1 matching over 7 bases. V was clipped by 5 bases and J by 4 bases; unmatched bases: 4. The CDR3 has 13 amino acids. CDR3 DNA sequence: TGTGCCAGCAGTCGACAGGGTACCTATGGCTACACCTTC. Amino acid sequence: CASSRQGTYGYTF.

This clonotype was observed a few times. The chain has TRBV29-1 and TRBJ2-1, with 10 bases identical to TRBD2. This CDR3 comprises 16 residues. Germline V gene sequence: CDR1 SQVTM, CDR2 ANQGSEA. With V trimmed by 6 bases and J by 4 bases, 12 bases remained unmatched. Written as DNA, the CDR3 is TGCAGCGTGGACGGGACTAGCGTGGCCTCTTACAATGAGCAGTTCTTC. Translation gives CSVDGTSVASYNEQFF.

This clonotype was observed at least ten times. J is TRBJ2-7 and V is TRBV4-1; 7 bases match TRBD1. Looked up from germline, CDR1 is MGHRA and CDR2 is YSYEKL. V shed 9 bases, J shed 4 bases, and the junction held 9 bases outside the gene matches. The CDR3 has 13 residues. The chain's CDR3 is CARIGTAPYEQYF. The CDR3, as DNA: TGCGCCAGAATCGGGACAGCTCCTTACGAGCAGTACTTC.